A selection of T cell receptor beta chains follows, all from one sample in a study of shared clonotypes between healthy human individuals. Libraries were prepared by immunoSEQ multiplex PCR; TCRdb keeps only in-frame clonotypes and omits some of them. In the table there are 800,000 to 1,200,000 clones, around 78% of which are singletons. Material: memory CD4+ T cells from PBMCs. Receptors were obtained from a man in his late teens or twenties in good health. Some clones in this sample may be carry-over from other donors' samples. Each CDR3 is given with its conserved first and last residue. D genes are given only for firm matches. Where a row states a size, it is once, few, many or the class of an expanded clone; other rows omit it.

>TRBJ2-1|.|.|TRBV28
TGTGCCAGCAGCCAAGGAGAAAGCTCCTACAATGAGCAGTTCTTC
CASSQGESSYNEQFF
>TRBJ1-4|.|.|TRBV18
TGTGCCAGCTCACCACCTGACAGCCCTGAAAAACTGTTTTTT
CASSPPDSPEKLFF
>TRBJ2-7|TRBD1|.|TRBV27
TGTGCCAGCAGTTTTCGGCGGGGGACAGGGGTTTTCTCCGAGCAGTACTTC
CASSFRRGTGVFSEQYF
>TRBJ2-1|TRBD1|.|TRBV6-5
TGTGCCAGCAGTACACGGACAGGGGACGATGAGCAGTTCTTC
CASSTRTGDDEQFF
>TRBJ1-2|.|.|TRBV28
TGTGCCAGCAGTTGGTCAACTTGGGATGGCTACACCTTC
CASSWSTWDGYTF
>TRBJ2-1|TRBD2|.|TRBV6-4
TGTGCCAGCGGCCCTAGCGGGAGTTCCTACAATGAGCAGTTCTTC
CASGPSGSSYNEQFF
>TRBJ2-3|TRBD2|.|TRBV5-1
TGCGCCAGCAGCGTGACTAGCGGGACTAGCACAGATACGCAGTATTTT
CASSVTSGTSTDTQYF
>TRBJ2-5|.|.|TRBV27
TGTGCCAGCAGTTTATACAGGAGACAAGAGACCCAGTACTTC
CASSLYRRQETQYF
>TRBJ1-2|.|.|TRBV27
TGTGCCAGCAGTGGATACAGGACTAATGCGGGCTACACCTTC
CASSGYRTNAGYTF
>TRBJ2-7|TRBD2|.|TRBV11-2
TGTGCCAGCAGCTTAGGTGGACTAGCGGGAAGGGTGCACGAGCAGTACTTC
CASSLGGLAGRVHEQYF
>TRBJ1-2|TRBD1|once|TRBV6-1
TGTGCCAGCCGACAGGGCTATGGCTACACCTTC
CASRQGYGYTF
>TRBJ2-5|.|.|TRBV5-1
TGCGCCAGCAGCTTGGGACCCCCGGAGACCCAGTACTTC
CASSLGPPETQYF
>TRBJ1-1|TRBD1|once|TRBV28
TGTGCCAGCAGTGAAGGGACAGGGGGCATGAACACTGAAGCTTTCTTT
CASSEGTGGMNTEAFF
>TRBJ2-7|TRBD2|many|TRBV5-1
TGCGCCAGCAGCTTGGTTGACGGGAGGGCCGACGAGCAGTACTTC
CASSLVDGRADEQYF